This T cell receptor (beta chain) was sequenced during a study of long-term antiretroviral therapy in people with HIV. Runs used v3.0 of the immunoSEQ assay and were done at survey level. Some clones are missing from TCRdb's copy, which holds only in-frame ones; the method was immunoSEQ multiplex PCR. The sample carries 25,000 to 35,000 clones, more than 75% recorded once. This clone has a handful of counts. Antigen specificity is unknown. Study-wide findings and caveats: Blood was collected between the mid-2000s and the late 2010s, possibly under older ART regimens. ART was followed by higher diversity that remained below transplant donor controls.

Specimen: unsorted PBMCs, collected 2 years after starting antiretroviral therapy. This TCR was sampled from a man aged 50-59 years with HIV.

The CDR3: CASRWGGASAGELFF. CDR3 nucleotides: TGTGCCAGCAGGTGGGGAGGGGCGTCGGCCGGGGAGCTGTTTTTT. This chain uses TRBV27 with TRBJ2-2, with 7 bases that match TRBD2. Per the germline V gene, CDR1 is MNHEY and CDR2 is SMNVEV (reference sequence). V shed 6 bases, J shed 6 bases, and the junction held 10 bases outside the gene matches. The CDR3 is 15 residues long.